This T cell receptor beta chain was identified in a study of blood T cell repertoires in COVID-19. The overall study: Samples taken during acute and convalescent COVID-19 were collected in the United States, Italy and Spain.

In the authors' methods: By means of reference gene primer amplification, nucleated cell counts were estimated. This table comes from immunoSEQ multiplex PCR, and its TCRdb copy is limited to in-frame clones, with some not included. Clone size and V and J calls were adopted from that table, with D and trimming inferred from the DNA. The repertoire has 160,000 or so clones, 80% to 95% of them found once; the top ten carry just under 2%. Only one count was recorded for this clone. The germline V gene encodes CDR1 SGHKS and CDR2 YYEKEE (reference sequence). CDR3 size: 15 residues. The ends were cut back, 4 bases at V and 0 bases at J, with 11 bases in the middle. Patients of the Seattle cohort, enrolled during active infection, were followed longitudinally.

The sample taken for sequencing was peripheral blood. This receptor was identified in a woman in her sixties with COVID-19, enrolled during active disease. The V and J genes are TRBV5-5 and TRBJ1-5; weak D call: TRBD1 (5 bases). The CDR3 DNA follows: TGTGCCAGCAGCGCGGGGGGGTCTAGCAATCAGCCCCAGCATTTT. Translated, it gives CASSAGGSSNQPQHF.